Listed below are T cell receptor beta chains from one sample, sequenced in a study of blood T cell repertoires in COVID-19. TCRdb keeps only in-frame clones here, not all; method: immunoSEQ multiplex PCR. The sample contains about 310,000 clones, 89% of which appear only once. Sequencing used PBMCs or T cells enriched from blood (not recorded which). The receptors come from a woman in her 40s who had recovered from COVID-19. The CDR3 runs from the conserved cysteine through the conserved F or W. The D gene is left open where the match is weak. Some rows have no size entry. The others give once, few or many, or a class for an expanded clone.

clone_size: .
j_call: TRBJ2-1
d_call: .
v_call: TRBV2
cdr3_nt: TGTGCCAGCAGTGGATCCTCGCGACTAGAGCAGTTCTTC
cdr3_aa: CASSGSSRLEQFF

clone_size: .
j_call: TRBJ1-2
d_call: .
v_call: TRBV27
cdr3_nt: TGTGCCAGCGGAACAGGCCCCTATGGCTACACCTTC
cdr3_aa: CASGTGPYGYTF

clone_size: .
j_call: TRBJ2-1
d_call: .
v_call: TRBV3-1/TRBV3-2
cdr3_nt: TGTGCCAGCAGCCTACTAGTGCCCTCCAATGAGCAGTTCTTC
cdr3_aa: CASSLLVPSNEQFF

clone_size: .
j_call: TRBJ2-3
d_call: .
v_call: TRBV21-1
cdr3_nt: TGTGCCGTCCCCCGGACTAGCCATAGCACAGATACGCAGTATTTT
cdr3_aa: CAVPRTSHSTDTQYF

clone_size: .
j_call: TRBJ2-3
d_call: .
v_call: TRBV3-1/TRBV3-2
cdr3_nt: TGTGCCAGCAGCCAAGTTGGAGGGACGGCAGATACGCAGTATTTT
cdr3_aa: CASSQVGGTADTQYF

clone_size: .
j_call: TRBJ2-7
d_call: .
v_call: TRBV10-1
cdr3_nt: TGCGCCAGCAGTGCTTTGCGGGCCAGTCCCTCCTACGAGCAGTACTTC
cdr3_aa: CASSALRASPSYEQYF

clone_size: few
j_call: TRBJ2-1
d_call: TRBD2
v_call: TRBV3-1/TRBV3-2
cdr3_nt: TGTGCCAGCAGCCAAGCCCTAGCGGGAGAGCAGTTCTTC
cdr3_aa: CASSQALAGEQFF

clone_size: .
j_call: TRBJ1-3
d_call: TRBD1
v_call: TRBV3-1/TRBV3-2
cdr3_nt: TGTGCCAGCACCTGGGACAGGGGCAGCGGAAACACCATATATTTT
cdr3_aa: CASTWDRGSGNTIYF

clone_size: .
j_call: TRBJ1-1
d_call: .
v_call: TRBV27
cdr3_nt: TGTGCCAGCAGTTTATCTCTTAGTAGCACTGAAGCTTTCTTT
cdr3_aa: CASSLSLSSTEAFF

clone_size: .
j_call: TRBJ1-5
d_call: .
v_call: TRBV12-2
cdr3_nt: TGTGCAAGTCGCTCCCAAGGGCCGGACAGGGTCTTAGGGCAGCCCCAGCATTTT
cdr3_aa: CASRSQGPDRVLGQPQHF

clone_size: .
j_call: TRBJ2-7
d_call: .
v_call: TRBV6-1
cdr3_nt: TGTGCCAGCAAAGAGGCCTACGAGCAGTACTTC
cdr3_aa: CASKEAYEQYF

clone_size: .
j_call: TRBJ1-2
d_call: TRBD1
v_call: TRBV27
cdr3_nt: TGTGCCAGCAGTGGGGCGTTTACAGGGGCTAACTATGGCTACACCTTC
cdr3_aa: CASSGAFTGANYGYTF

clone_size: once
j_call: TRBJ2-2
d_call: TRBD2
v_call: TRBV7-2
cdr3_nt: TGTGCCAGCAGCTTGGTTAGCGGGGGGGCGGACACCGGGGAGCTGTTTTTT
cdr3_aa: CASSLVSGGADTGELFF

clone_size: .
j_call: TRBJ1-1
d_call: .
v_call: TRBV7-9
cdr3_nt: TGTGCCAGCAGCACCGGGGTCGCGGACACTGAAGCTTTCTTT
cdr3_aa: CASSTGVADTEAFF

clone_size: .
j_call: TRBJ1-2
d_call: .
v_call: TRBV25-1
cdr3_nt: TGTGCCAGTCACTCGGGGGGGGGATTCTATGGCTACACCTTC
cdr3_aa: CASHSGGGFYGYTF

clone_size: once
j_call: TRBJ2-1
d_call: .
v_call: TRBV10-3
cdr3_nt: TGTGCCATCAGTGAGTCGACGCCCACAGGTGAGCAGTTCTTC
cdr3_aa: CAISESTPTGEQFF

clone_size: .
j_call: TRBJ1-4
d_call: TRBD1
v_call: TRBV24-1
cdr3_nt: TGTGCCACCCATTACAGGGGGGGGAGCGAAAAACTGTTTTTT
cdr3_aa: CATHYRGGSEKLFF

clone_size: few
j_call: TRBJ2-7
d_call: .
v_call: TRBV10-3
cdr3_nt: TGTGCCATCAGTGGGGAGGGGGGCAAGTACTTC
cdr3_aa: CAISGEGGKYF

clone_size: .
j_call: TRBJ2-5
d_call: .
v_call: TRBV7-9
cdr3_nt: TGTGCCAGCAGCTTATCTTGGGGGCGAGGGGAGACCCAGTACTTC
cdr3_aa: CASSLSWGRGETQYF

clone_size: .
j_call: TRBJ2-7
d_call: .
v_call: TRBV21-1
cdr3_nt: TGTGCCAGCAGCAAAGCTAGGGGCCACCCCTACGAGCAGTACTTC
cdr3_aa: CASSKARGHPYEQYF

clone_size: .
j_call: TRBJ2-7
d_call: .
v_call: TRBV5-6
cdr3_nt: TGTGCCAGCAGCTTGGACGCAAGAGCCTACGAGCAGTACTTC
cdr3_aa: CASSLDARAYEQYF

clone_size: .
j_call: TRBJ2-5
d_call: .
v_call: TRBV10-3
cdr3_nt: TGTGCCATCCAAGGGAGGAAGGAAGAGACCCAGTACTTC
cdr3_aa: CAIQGRKEETQYF

clone_size: .
j_call: TRBJ1-5
d_call: .
v_call: TRBV19
cdr3_nt: TGTGCCAGTAGCTCGCAGGGCAATCAGCCCCAGCATTTT
cdr3_aa: CASSSQGNQPQHF

clone_size: .
j_call: TRBJ1-1
d_call: .
v_call: TRBV11-3
cdr3_nt: TGTGCCAGCAGCTTAGCAGGGACTATGAACACTGAAGCTTTCTTT
cdr3_aa: CASSLAGTMNTEAFF

clone_size: .
j_call: TRBJ2-5
d_call: .
v_call: TRBV13
cdr3_nt: TGTGCCAGCAGTTGGGACTCCATGGAGACCCAGTACTTC
cdr3_aa: CASSWDSMETQYF

clone_size: .
j_call: TRBJ1-1
d_call: TRBD1
v_call: TRBV10-3
cdr3_nt: TGTGCCACCGCGGGTCAACGGGACAGGGCGACTGAAGCTTTCTTT
cdr3_aa: CATAGQRDRATEAFF

clone_size: .
j_call: TRBJ2-3
d_call: TRBD2
v_call: TRBV5-1
cdr3_nt: TGCGCCAGCAGCCAGAGGGGTGGTTATAGCGGGGCGTACACAGATACGCAGTATTTT
cdr3_aa: CASSQRGGYSGAYTDTQYF

clone_size: .
j_call: TRBJ2-1
d_call: TRBD2
v_call: TRBV18
cdr3_nt: TGTGCCAGCTCACCGGGGACTAGCGCCTCCTACAATGAGCAGTTCTTC
cdr3_aa: CASSPGTSASYNEQFF

clone_size: .
j_call: TRBJ2-5
d_call: TRBD2
v_call: TRBV7-9
cdr3_nt: TGTGCCAGCATCCCCCCTGGAGCTAGCGGGAGGGCCCAAGAGACCCAGTACTTC
cdr3_aa: CASIPPGASGRAQETQYF

clone_size: .
j_call: TRBJ1-2
d_call: TRBD1
v_call: TRBV2
cdr3_nt: TGTGCCTCCACTAAGGGACAGGGAGCTGGCTACACCTTC
cdr3_aa: CASTKGQGAGYTF

clone_size: .
j_call: TRBJ2-3
d_call: .
v_call: TRBV7-9
cdr3_nt: TGTGCCAGCCCCACCTCTAGCACAGATACGCAGTATTTT
cdr3_aa: CASPTSSTDTQYF

clone_size: .
j_call: TRBJ2-1
d_call: .
v_call: TRBV27
cdr3_nt: TGTGCCAGCAGTTCCCGGAGAGGGAACAATGAGCAGTTCTTC
cdr3_aa: CASSSRRGNNEQFF

clone_size: .
j_call: TRBJ2-5
d_call: TRBD1
v_call: TRBV29-1
cdr3_nt: TGCAGCGCTGGATTGACAGGGGCGGAGACCCAGTACTTC
cdr3_aa: CSAGLTGAETQYF

clone_size: once
j_call: TRBJ1-1
d_call: .
v_call: TRBV3-1/TRBV3-2
cdr3_nt: TGTGCCAGCAGCCAAGTGTCGGGTAACACTGAAGCTTTCTTT
cdr3_aa: CASSQVSGNTEAFF

clone_size: .
j_call: TRBJ2-3
d_call: .
v_call: TRBV7-8
cdr3_nt: TGTGCCAGCAGCCAAAGGGGTAGCACAGATACGCAGTATTTT
cdr3_aa: CASSQRGSTDTQYF

clone_size: .
j_call: TRBJ1-1
d_call: .
v_call: TRBV28
cdr3_nt: TGTGCCAGCAGTTTACCCAAAGTGCAGCGCACTGAAGCTTTCTTT
cdr3_aa: CASSLPKVQRTEAFF

clone_size: .
j_call: TRBJ1-5
d_call: .
v_call: TRBV2
cdr3_nt: TGTGCCAGCAGACCCGCCGGGGTTTTTCAGCCCCAGCATTTT
cdr3_aa: CASRPAGVFQPQHF

clone_size: many
j_call: TRBJ2-1
d_call: .
v_call: TRBV21-1
cdr3_nt: TGTGCCAGCACCCAAGGGGTTCCGGGCGGGGGGCGAAAAAACAATGAGCAGTTCTTC
cdr3_aa: CASTQGVPGGGRKNNEQFF

clone_size: .
j_call: TRBJ2-7
d_call: .
v_call: TRBV5-4
cdr3_nt: TGTGCCAGCAGCTCCCGGAGCTCCTACGAGCAGTACTTC
cdr3_aa: CASSSRSSYEQYF

clone_size: .
j_call: TRBJ2-7
d_call: .
v_call: TRBV7-2
cdr3_nt: TGTGCCAGCAGCTTAAGCCAGGGCTACTCCGAGCAGTACTTC
cdr3_aa: CASSLSQGYSEQYF

clone_size: .
j_call: TRBJ2-1
d_call: TRBD2
v_call: TRBV30
cdr3_nt: TGTGCCTGGAGTGTAGCTAGCGGAAATGAGCAGTTCTTC
cdr3_aa: CAWSVASGNEQFF

clone_size: .
j_call: TRBJ2-7
d_call: TRBD1
v_call: TRBV28
cdr3_nt: TGTGCCAGCAGAGAAACAGGGGGCCCTGACTACGAGCAGTACTTC
cdr3_aa: CASRETGGPDYEQYF

clone_size: .
j_call: TRBJ1-6
d_call: TRBD1
v_call: TRBV19
cdr3_nt: TGTGCCAGTAGTACAAAGGACAGGGGATATAATTCACCCCTCCACTTT
cdr3_aa: CASSTKDRGYNSPLHF

clone_size: once
j_call: TRBJ2-1
d_call: .
v_call: TRBV5-1
cdr3_nt: TGCGCCAGCAGCTTGGCCGAGCTGGAGTCCTACAATGAGCAGTTCTTC
cdr3_aa: CASSLAELESYNEQFF

clone_size: .
j_call: TRBJ1-2
d_call: TRBD1
v_call: TRBV19
cdr3_nt: TGTGCCAGTAGTACCGGGACAGGGAGGGACTATGGCTACACCTTC
cdr3_aa: CASSTGTGRDYGYTF

clone_size: .
j_call: TRBJ1-2
d_call: TRBD1
v_call: TRBV13
cdr3_nt: TGTGCCAGCAGCAGGACAGGGGGCCTCTATGGCTACACCTTC
cdr3_aa: CASSRTGGLYGYTF

clone_size: .
j_call: TRBJ1-5
d_call: .
v_call: TRBV7-3
cdr3_nt: TGTGCCAGCAGCCCCACAGGGAGCAATCAGCCCCAGCATTTT
cdr3_aa: CASSPTGSNQPQHF

clone_size: .
j_call: TRBJ2-1
d_call: TRBD2
v_call: TRBV29-1
cdr3_nt: TGCAGCGTTTCAAGCGGGAGAGACAATGAGCAGTTCTTC
cdr3_aa: CSVSSGRDNEQFF

clone_size: few
j_call: TRBJ1-5
d_call: TRBD1
v_call: TRBV6-5
cdr3_nt: TGTGCCAGCAGTTCCCGGACAGGGGGGGATCAGCCCCAGCATTTT
cdr3_aa: CASSSRTGGDQPQHF

clone_size: .
j_call: TRBJ2-7
d_call: .
v_call: TRBV9
cdr3_nt: TGTGCCAGCAGCGTAGCGGGTGGCCCTTACGAGCAGTACTTC
cdr3_aa: CASSVAGGPYEQYF